The rows below give T cell receptor beta chains drawn from one sample of a study of OX40 agonist ivuxolimab in advanced cancers. This table comes from immunoSEQ multiplex PCR, and its TCRdb copy is limited to in-frame clones, with some not included. Of about 41,000 clones listed, about 89% were seen once; the top ten hold under 4%. The sample consisted of CD4+ or CD8+ T cells sorted from blood, taken in a trial of the OX40 agonist ivuxolimab. The receptors stem from an adult with an advanced solid tumor such as melanoma, head and neck, liver or kidney cancer. Each CDR3 is given with its conserved first and last residue. D genes are given only for firm matches. Some rows have no size entry. The others give once, few or many, or a class for an expanded clone.

>TRBV7-8|-|TRBJ2-4|TRBD1
TGTGCCAGCAGCAACAGGGGGCCCAGGGACATTCAGTACTTC
CASSNRGPRDIQYF
>TRBV7-9|-|TRBJ2-5|TRBD1
TGTGCCAGCAGCCAGGGACAGGGAGAGACCCAGTACTTC
CASSQGQGETQYF
>TRBV11-3|few|TRBJ2-1|TRBD2
TGTGCCAGCACCAGACTAGCGGGAGTTGTCAATGAGCAGTTCTTC
CASTRLAGVVNEQFF
>TRBV5-1|few|TRBJ1-2|-
TGCGCCAGCAGCTTTGACAGGTTTGGAGGCTACACCTTC
CASSFDRFGGYTF
>TRBV20-1|-|TRBJ2-7|-
TGCAGTGCTGGACAGTACGAGCAGTACTTC
CSAGQYEQYF
>TRBV18|-|TRBJ1-2|TRBD1
TGTGCCAGCTCTACGGGGACAGCCACTTACTATGGCTACACCTTC
CASSTGTATYYGYTF
>TRBV10-3|-|TRBJ1-6|-
TGTGCCATCAGTGAGGCCGGGGGTAATAATTCACCCCTCCACTTT
CAISEAGGNNSPLHF
>TRBV11-3|once|TRBJ1-1|-
TGTGCCAGCAGCCCCCGTGGGGGGCGAAACACTGAAGCTTTCTTT
CASSPRGGRNTEAFF
>TRBV5-4|-|TRBJ2-1|-
TGTGCCAGCAGCTTGGCCGCTAGATCCGATGAGCAGTTCTTC
CASSLAARSDEQFF
>TRBV7-9|-|TRBJ1-4|-
TGTGCCAGCAGCCAAGCCGAGGGAACTAATGAAAAACTGTTTTTT
CASSQAEGTNEKLFF
>TRBV10-1|-|TRBJ2-5|TRBD2
TGCGCCAGCAGCCGAGGAGGTAGTAGCGGGAGTTCCGAGACCCAGTACTTC
CASSRGGSSGSSETQYF
>TRBV7-9|-|TRBJ2-7|TRBD1
TGTGCCAGCAGCCCGCTCGGGACAGATTTTTCTTACGAGCAGTACTTC
CASSPLGTDFSYEQYF
>TRBV5-1|-|TRBJ2-2|-
TGCGCCAGCAGCGAGCGGCCGGGCGGTTCCTCCGGGGAGCTGTTTTTT
CASSERPGGSSGELFF
>TRBV5-1|-|TRBJ2-2|TRBD2
TGCGCCAGCAGCTCCGGGACTAGGAGGACCGGGGAGCTGTTTTTT
CASSSGTRRTGELFF
>TRBV19|once|TRBJ2-1|TRBD2
TGTGCCAGTAGTAACGAGGGACTAGCGGAGGGGTACAATGAGCAGTTCTTC
CASSNEGLAEGYNEQFF
>TRBV7-2|-|TRBJ1-4|-
TGTGCCAGCAGCTTACAGGGCCCAACTAATGAAAAACTGTTTTTT
CASSLQGPTNEKLFF
>TRBV12-5|-|TRBJ2-2|TRBD2
TGTGCTAGTGCCCCCGGCGGGACTACGAACACCGGGGAGCTGTTTTTT
CASAPGGTTNTGELFF
>TRBV10-3|-|TRBJ1-3|-
TGTGCCATCAGTGATGCGGACCGATCATCTCAAAACACCATATATTTT
CAISDADRSSQNTIYF
>TRBV20-1|few|TRBJ2-1|TRBD1
TGCTCCGGGACAGGGGACAATGAGCAGTTCTTC
CSGTGDNEQFF
>TRBV7-8|-|TRBJ2-3|-
TGTGCCAGCAATCAAGGGGAGGATACGCAGTATTTT
CASNQGEDTQYF
>TRBV5-1|-|TRBJ1-5|TRBD1
TGCGCCAGCAGCTTGGGACAGGGGGATTACCAGCCCCAGCATTTT
CASSLGQGDYQPQHF
>TRBV19|-|TRBJ1-5|TRBD1
TGTGCCAGTAGCCTCGTCGGGACAGCGCAATCGGAGCCCCAGCATTTT
CASSLVGTAQSEPQHF
>TRBV29-1|-|TRBJ2-5|TRBD2
TGCAGCGGAAGACTAGCGGGCCAAGAGACCCAGTACTTC
CSGRLAGQETQYF
>TRBV29-1|-|TRBJ1-1|-
TGCAGCGTTGGGTTGGGCAGTTACTCTGAAGCTTTCTTT
CSVGLGSYSEAFF
>TRBV30|-|TRBJ1-3|-
TGTGCCTGGAGTGTTGGTGGAAACACCATATATTTT
CAWSVGGNTIYF
>TRBV15|-|TRBJ1-6|-
TGTGCCACCAGCAGGGGGAATAATTCACCCCTCCACTTT
CATSRGNNSPLHF
>TRBV18|-|TRBJ1-1|TRBD1
TGTGCCAGCTCACCCCGGGACAGGGTGGGTTGGAACACTGAAGCTTTCTTT
CASSPRDRVGWNTEAFF
>TRBV5-6|-|TRBJ1-4|-
TGTGCCAGCAGCTTAGGCTCGACTAATGAAAAACTGTTTTTT
CASSLGSTNEKLFF